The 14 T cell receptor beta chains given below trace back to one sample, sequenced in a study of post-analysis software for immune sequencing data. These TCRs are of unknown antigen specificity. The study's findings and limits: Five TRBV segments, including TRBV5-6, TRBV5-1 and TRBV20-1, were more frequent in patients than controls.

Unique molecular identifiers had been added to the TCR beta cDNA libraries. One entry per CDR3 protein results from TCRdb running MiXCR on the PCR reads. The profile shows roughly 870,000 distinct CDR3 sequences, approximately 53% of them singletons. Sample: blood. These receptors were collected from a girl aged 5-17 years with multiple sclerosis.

The CDR3 loop reads CSARNPRTGPYEQYF. In nucleotides, the CDR3 is TGCAGTGCTAGGAACCCGCGGACAGGGCCCTACGAGCAGTACTTC. The chain links TRBV20-1 to TRBJ2-7; 8 bases map to TRBD1. CDR3 length: 15 residues. The germline gives CDR1 DFQATT, CDR2 SNEGSKA (reference sequence). Trimming at V came to 3 bases and at J to 2 bases, leaving 9 bases not matched to a gene.

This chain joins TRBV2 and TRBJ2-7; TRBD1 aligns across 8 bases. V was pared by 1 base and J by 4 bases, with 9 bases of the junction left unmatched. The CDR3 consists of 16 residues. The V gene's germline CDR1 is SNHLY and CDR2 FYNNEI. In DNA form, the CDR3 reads TGTGCCAGCAGTGAAGACCAGACAGGGGTGAGTTACGAGCAGTACTTC. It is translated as CASSEDQTGVSYEQYF.

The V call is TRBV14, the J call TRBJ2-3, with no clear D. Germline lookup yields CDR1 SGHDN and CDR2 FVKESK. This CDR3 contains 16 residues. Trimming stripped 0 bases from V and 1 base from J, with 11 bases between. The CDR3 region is CASSQEAAPRTDTQYF. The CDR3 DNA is TGTGCCAGCAGCCAAGAAGCCGCTCCTCGCACAGATACGCAGTATTTT.

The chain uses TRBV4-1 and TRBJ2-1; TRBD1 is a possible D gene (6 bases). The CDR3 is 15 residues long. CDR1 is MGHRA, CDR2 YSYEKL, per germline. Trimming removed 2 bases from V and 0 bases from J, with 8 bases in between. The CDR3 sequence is CASSQQGSSYNEQFF. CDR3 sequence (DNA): TGCGCCAGCAGCCAACAGGGGAGCTCCTACAATGAGCAGTTCTTC.

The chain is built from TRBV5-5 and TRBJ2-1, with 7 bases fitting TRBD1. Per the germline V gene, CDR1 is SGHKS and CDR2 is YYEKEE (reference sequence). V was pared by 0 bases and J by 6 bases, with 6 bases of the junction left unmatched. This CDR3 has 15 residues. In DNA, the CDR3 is TGTGCCAGCAGCTTGGAACAGGGGAATACCAATGAGCAGTTCTTC. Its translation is CASSLEQGNTNEQFF.

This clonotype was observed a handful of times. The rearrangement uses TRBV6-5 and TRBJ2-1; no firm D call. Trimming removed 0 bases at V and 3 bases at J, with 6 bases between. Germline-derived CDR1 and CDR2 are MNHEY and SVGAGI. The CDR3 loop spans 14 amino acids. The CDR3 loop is CASSYSGGYNEQFF. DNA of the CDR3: TGTGCCAGCAGTTACTCTGGCGGCTACAATGAGCAGTTCTTC.

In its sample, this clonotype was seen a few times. The CDR3 DNA reads as TGTGCCAGCAGTTGGACGACTAGCGGGGAAACCTACGAGCAGTACTTC. Amino acid sequence: CASSWTTSGETYEQYF. J is TRBJ2-5 and V is TRBV7-8, with 11 bases matching TRBD2. The assigned J gene may be wrong: the sequence end matches TRBJ2-7 better. The germline V gene encodes CDR1 SGHVS and CDR2 FQNEAQ. This CDR3 region has 16 residues.

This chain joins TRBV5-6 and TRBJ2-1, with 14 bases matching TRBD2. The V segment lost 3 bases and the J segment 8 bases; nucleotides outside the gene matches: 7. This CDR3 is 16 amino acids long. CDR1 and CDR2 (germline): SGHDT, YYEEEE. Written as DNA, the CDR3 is TGTGCCAGCAGCTCGAAGACTAGCGGGGGGGGCTATGAGCAGTTCTTC. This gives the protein CASSSKTSGGGYEQFF.

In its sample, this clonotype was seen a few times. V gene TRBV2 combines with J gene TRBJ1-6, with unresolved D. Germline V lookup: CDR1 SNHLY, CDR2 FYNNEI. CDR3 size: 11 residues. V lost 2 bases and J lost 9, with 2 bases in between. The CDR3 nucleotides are TGTGCCAGCAGTGAACGTTCACCCCTCCACTTT. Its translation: CASSERSPLHF.

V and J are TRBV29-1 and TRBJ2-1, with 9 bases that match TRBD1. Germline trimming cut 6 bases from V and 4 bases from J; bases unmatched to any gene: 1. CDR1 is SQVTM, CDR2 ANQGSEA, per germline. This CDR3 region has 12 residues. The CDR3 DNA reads TGCAGCGTAGGGACAGGGTACAATGAGCAGTTCTTC. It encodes CSVGTGYNEQFF.

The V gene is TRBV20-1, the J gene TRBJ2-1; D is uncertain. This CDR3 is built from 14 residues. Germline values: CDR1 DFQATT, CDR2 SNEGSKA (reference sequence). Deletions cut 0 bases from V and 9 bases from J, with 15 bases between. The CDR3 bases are TGCAGTGCTAGAGATCAGGTATCGCTGCTTGAGCAGTTCTTC. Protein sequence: CSARDQVSLLEQFF.

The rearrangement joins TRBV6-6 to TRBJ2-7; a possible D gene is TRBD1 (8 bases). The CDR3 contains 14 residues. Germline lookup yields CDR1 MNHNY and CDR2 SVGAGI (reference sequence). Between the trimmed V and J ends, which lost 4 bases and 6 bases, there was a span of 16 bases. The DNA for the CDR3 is TGTGCCAGCAGTTTGGGGGGGACAGGCGGCGAGCAGTACTTC. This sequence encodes CASSLGGTGGEQYF.

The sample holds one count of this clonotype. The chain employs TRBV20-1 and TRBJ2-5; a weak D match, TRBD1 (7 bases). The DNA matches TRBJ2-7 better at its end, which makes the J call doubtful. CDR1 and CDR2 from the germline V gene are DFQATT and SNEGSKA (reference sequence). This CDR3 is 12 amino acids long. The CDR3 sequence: CSARPGGSEQYF. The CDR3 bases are TGCAGTGCGCGTCCAGGGGGGAGCGAGCAGTACTTC.

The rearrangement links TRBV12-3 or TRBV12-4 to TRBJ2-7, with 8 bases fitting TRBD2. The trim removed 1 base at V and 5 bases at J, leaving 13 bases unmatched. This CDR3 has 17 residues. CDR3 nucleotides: TGTGCCAGCAGTTTAGGGTCGCGGGTAGCGGGATATGACGAGCAGTACTTC. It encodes CASSLGSRVAGYDEQYF.